These 14 T cell receptor beta chains share one sample of origin, sequenced in a study of shared clonotypes between healthy human individuals. Clones were read by immunoSEQ multiplex PCR, and TCRdb kept only the in-frame ones, dropping some. The table has around 500,000 clones, about 72% seen once. The sample was PBMCs. Receptor source: a woman between 40 and 50 years old in good health. Some clones in this sample may be carry-over from other donors' samples.

This clone was observed a few times. V usage is TRBV30 and J usage is TRBJ2-2, with D maybe TRBD2 (6 bases). V lost 4 bases and J lost 3, with 12 bases in between. From germline, CDR1 is GTSNPN and CDR2 SVGIG (reference sequence). The CDR3 length is 14 residues. CDR3 DNA sequence: TGTGCCTGGAACGGGAGACTAGACACCGGGGAGCTGTTTTTT. Translating it yields CAWNGRLDTGELFF. Together with reference TRBV30 and TRBJ2-2, the CDR3 gives the full variable domain: SQTIHQWPATLVQPVGSPLSLECTVEGTSNPNLYWYRQAAGRGLQLLFYSVGIGQISSEVPQNLSASRPQDRQFILSSKKLLLSDSGFYLCAWNGRLDTGELFFGEGSRLTVL.

This clone was observed a few times. The rearrangement joins TRBV7-9 to TRBJ2-5; 8 bases fit TRBD1. The CDR3 sequence is 15 residues long. V trimming: 5 bases; J trimming: 4 bases; junction bases outside the gene matches: 9. Germline CDR1 and CDR2: SEHNR and FQNEAQ (reference sequence). Here the CDR3 DNA reads TGTGCCAGCAGCCCCGGACAGGGAGAGGCAGAGACCCAGTACTTC. It translates to CASSPGQGEAETQYF.

The V call is TRBV6-1, the J call TRBJ2-7; D gene uncertain. Trimming stripped 8 bases from V and 7 bases from J, with 12 bases between. This CDR3 comprises 11 residues. CDR1 MNHNS and CDR2 SASEGT come from the germline V gene. The CDR3: CASGFGVEQYF. For the CDR3, the DNA is TGTGCCAGCGGCTTTGGAGTTGAGCAGTACTTC.

V is TRBV4-1 and J is TRBJ1-5; D might be TRBD1 (5 bases). This CDR3 is 15 amino acids long. V was clipped by 1 base and J by 3 bases, with 10 bases between them. The germline CDR1 and CDR2 sequences are MGHRA and YSYEKL. CDR3 DNA: TGCGCCAGCAGCCAAGGGAGACAGACCAATCAGCCCCAGCATTTT. Translated, it gives CASSQGRQTNQPQHF.

The rearrangement uses TRBV4-3 and TRBJ1-4, with no clear D. Germline V CDR1 and CDR2: LGHNA, YSLEER. The CDR3 runs to 13 residues. Between the trimmed V and J ends, which lost 0 bases and 8 bases, there was a span of 7 bases. CDR3 nucleotide sequence: TGCGCCAGCAGCCAAGATACGCGGGAAAAACTGTTTTTT. The encoded protein is CASSQDTREKLFF.

The V gene is TRBV18, the J gene TRBJ2-1; maybe TRBD2 (6 bases). The V gene lost 3 bases and the J gene lost 7 bases, with 22 bases spanning the gap. Germline loops: CDR1 KGHSH, CDR2 LQKENI. This CDR3 is 17 amino acids long. This CDR3 reads CASSPRLGGVVSNEQFF. The CDR3 bases are TGTGCCAGCTCACCGAGACTAGGAGGGGTGGTCTCGAATGAGCAGTTCTTC. The full variable domain, its missing parts supplied by reference TRBV18 and TRBJ2-1, is NAGVMQNPRHLVRRRGQEARLRCSPMKGHSHVYWYRQLPEEGLKFMVYLQKENIIDESGMPKERFSAEFPKEGPSILRIQQVVRGDSAAYFCASSPRLGGVVSNEQFFGPGTRLTVL.

Only a few counts were recorded for this clone. CDR3 nucleotides: TGTGCCAGCAGCTTAGTACGACCGAGCTCCTACAATGAGCAGTTCTTC. Amino acid sequence: CASSLVRPSSYNEQFF. The chain carries TRBV7-3 and TRBJ2-1, with D uncertain. There are 16 residues in the CDR3. Germline V CDR1 and CDR2: SGHTA, FQGTGA. The V end lost 2 bases, the J end lost 0 bases, and 11 bases lay between the germline ends.

The V call is TRBV12-2, the J call TRBJ2-6; the table's D call, TRBD1, has no DNA check behind it. TRBV12-2 is marked as a pseudogene. The CDR3 consists of 20 residues. The CDR3 loop is CASRLLVGHNLTSGANVLTF. The CDR3, as DNA: TGTGCAAGTCGCTTGTTGGTGGGACACAATCTTACCTCTGGGGCCAACGTCCTGACTTTC.

The chain carries TRBV11-2 and TRBJ2-1; 7 bases align to TRBD2. The CDR3 has 14 residues. Trimming took 3 bases from V and 7 from J; bases not matched to a gene: 6. Germline V gives CDR1 SGHAT, CDR2 FQNNGV. The CDR3 bases are TGTGCCAGCAGCTTCGCGGGAGCTCAGAATGAGCAGTTCTTC. Protein: CASSFAGAQNEQFF.

This clone was seen many times. V and J are TRBV14 and TRBJ2-2; 9 bases line up with TRBD2. Unmatched junction bases numbered 13, after V lost 3 bases and J lost 5 bases. Looked up from germline, CDR1 is SGHDN and CDR2 is FVKESK. The CDR3 totals 18 residues. The CDR3, as DNA: TGTGCCAGCAGCCATCCCCGGTGGACTAGCGATTGGACCGGGGAGCTGTTTTTT. It yields the protein CASSHPRWTSDWTGELFF.

This clone showed up just a few times. The V call is TRBV7-3, the J call TRBJ2-2; TRBD2 matches at 13 bases. The CDR3 is 16 amino acids. With V trimmed by 5 bases and J by 8 bases, 8 bases remained unmatched. Per germline, CDR1 SGHTA and CDR2 FQGTGA. In DNA, the CDR3 is TGTGCCAGCAGCACACTCGGACTAGCGGGAGCTGGGGAGCTGTTTTTT. It specifies CASSTLGLAGAGELFF.

This clone appeared once. V is TRBV9 and J is TRBJ1-1; D perhaps matches TRBD1 (6 bases). The germline V gene has CDR1 SGDLS and CDR2 YYNGEE. The CDR3 covers 15 residues. Trimming left V 4 bases short and J 6 bases short, with 19 bases between. The CDR3 sequence: CASSPTPGARAEAFF. In DNA, the CDR3 is TGTGCCAGCAGCCCCACCCCAGGGGCGCGGGCTGAAGCTTTCTTT.

The chain joins TRBV19 to TRBJ2-6; 10 nucleotides align to TRBD1. There are 19 residues in the CDR3. J was trimmed by 4 bases and V by 1 base; bases with no gene match: 10. Germline V lookup: CDR1 LNHDA, CDR2 SQIVND (reference sequence). The CDR3 DNA reads TGTGCCAGTAGTATAGCTGGGACAGGGGCTAGTAGAGGGGCCAACGTCCTGACTTTC. This sequence encodes CASSIAGTGASRGANVLTF.

This chain joins TRBV6-1 and TRBJ1-1; D call uncertain. The CDR3 consists of 12 residues. Per the germline V gene, CDR1 is MNHNS and CDR2 is SASEGT. Deletions cut 5 bases from V and 6 bases from J, with 10 bases between. CDR3 sequence: CASSYGRAEAFF. CDR3 in DNA: TGTGCCAGCAGTTATGGCCGTGCTGAAGCTTTCTTT.